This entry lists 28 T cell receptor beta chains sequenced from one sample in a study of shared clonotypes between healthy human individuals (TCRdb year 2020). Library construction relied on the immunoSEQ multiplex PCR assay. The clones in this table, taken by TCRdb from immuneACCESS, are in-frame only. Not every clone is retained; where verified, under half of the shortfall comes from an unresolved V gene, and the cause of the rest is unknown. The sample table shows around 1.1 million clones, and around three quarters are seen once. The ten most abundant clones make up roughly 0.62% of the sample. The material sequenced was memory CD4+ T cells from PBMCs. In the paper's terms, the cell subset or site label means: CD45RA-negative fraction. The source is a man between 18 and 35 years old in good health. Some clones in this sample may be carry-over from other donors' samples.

As DNA, the CDR3 is TGTGCCAGCAGTGGTGGGGAGAGGGTATATTCACCCCTCCACTTT. Translation: CASSGGERVYSPLHF. This sequence joins TRBV6-1 and TRBJ1-6; D is undetermined. This CDR3 comprises 15 residues. Germline CDR1 MNHNS, CDR2 SASEGT. V lost 4 bases, J lost 8 bases, and 15 bases lay in between.

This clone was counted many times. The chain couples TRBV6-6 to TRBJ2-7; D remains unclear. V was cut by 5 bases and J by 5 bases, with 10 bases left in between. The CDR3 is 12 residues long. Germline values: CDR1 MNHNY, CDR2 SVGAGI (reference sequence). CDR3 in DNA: TGTGCCAGCAGTGCCCCGAACCACGAGCAGTACTTC. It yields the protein CASSAPNHEQYF.

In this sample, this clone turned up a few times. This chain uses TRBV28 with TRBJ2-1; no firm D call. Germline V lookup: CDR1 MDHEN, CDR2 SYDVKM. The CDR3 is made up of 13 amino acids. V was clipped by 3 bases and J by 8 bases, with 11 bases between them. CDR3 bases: TGTGCCAGCAGTTTGGTTTCGTTGGATGAGCAGTTCTTC. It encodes CASSLVSLDEQFF.

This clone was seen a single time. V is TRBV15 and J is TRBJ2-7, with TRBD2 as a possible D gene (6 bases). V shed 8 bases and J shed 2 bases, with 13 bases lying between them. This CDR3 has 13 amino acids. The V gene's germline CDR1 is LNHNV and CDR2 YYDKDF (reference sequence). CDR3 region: CATSWGVAYEQYF. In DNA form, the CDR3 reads TGTGCCACCTCGTGGGGGGTGGCCTACGAGCAGTACTTC.

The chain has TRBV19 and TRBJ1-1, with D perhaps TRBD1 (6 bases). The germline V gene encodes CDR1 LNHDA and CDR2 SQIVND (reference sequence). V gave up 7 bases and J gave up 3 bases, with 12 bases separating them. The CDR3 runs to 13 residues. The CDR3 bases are TGTGCCAGTACCCTGGGGGGCTACACTGAAGCTTTCTTT. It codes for CASTLGGYTEAFF.

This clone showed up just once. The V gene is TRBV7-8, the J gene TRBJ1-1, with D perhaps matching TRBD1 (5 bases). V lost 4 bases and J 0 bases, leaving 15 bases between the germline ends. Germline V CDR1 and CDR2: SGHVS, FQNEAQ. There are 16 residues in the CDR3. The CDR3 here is CASSSGRDGLNTEAFF. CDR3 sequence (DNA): TGTGCCAGCAGCTCGGGCCGGGACGGACTGAACACTGAAGCTTTCTTT.

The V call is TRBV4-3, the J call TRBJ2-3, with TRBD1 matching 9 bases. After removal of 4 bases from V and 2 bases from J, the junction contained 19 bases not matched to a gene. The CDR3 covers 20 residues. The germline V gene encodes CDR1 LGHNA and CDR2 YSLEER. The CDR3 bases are TGCGCCAGCAGCCTACCAACAGGGGGCCTTTCTTCCTCCGACACAGATACGCAGTATTTT. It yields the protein CASSLPTGGLSSSDTDTQYF.

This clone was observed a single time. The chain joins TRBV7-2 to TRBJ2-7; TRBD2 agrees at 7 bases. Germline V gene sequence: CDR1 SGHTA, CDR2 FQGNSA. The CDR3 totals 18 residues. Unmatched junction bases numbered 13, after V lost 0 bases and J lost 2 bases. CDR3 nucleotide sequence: TGTGCCAGCAGCTTAGCGTCTGTCGCACTAGCGAACACCTACGAGCAGTACTTC. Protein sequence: CASSLASVALANTYEQYF.

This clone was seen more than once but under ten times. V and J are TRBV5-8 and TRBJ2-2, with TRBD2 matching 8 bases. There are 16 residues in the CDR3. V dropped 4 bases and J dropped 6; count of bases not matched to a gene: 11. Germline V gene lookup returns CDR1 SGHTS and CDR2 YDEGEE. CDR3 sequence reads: CASSQIPGLGAGELFF. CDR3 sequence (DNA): TGTGCCAGCAGCCAGATACCGGGACTAGGAGCCGGGGAGCTGTTTTTT.

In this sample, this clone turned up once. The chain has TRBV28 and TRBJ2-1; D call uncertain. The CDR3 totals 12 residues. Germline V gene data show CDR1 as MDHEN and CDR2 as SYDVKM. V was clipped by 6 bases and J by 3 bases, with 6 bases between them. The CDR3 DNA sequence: TGTGCCAGCAGAGCAATCTACAATGAGCAGTTCTTC. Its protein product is CASRAIYNEQFF. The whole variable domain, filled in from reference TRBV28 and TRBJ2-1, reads DVKVTQSSRYLVKRTGEKVFLECVQDMDHENMFWYRQDPGLGLRLIYFSYDVKMKEKGDIPEGYSVSREKKERFSLILESASTNQTSMYLCASRAIYNEQFFGPGTRLTVL.

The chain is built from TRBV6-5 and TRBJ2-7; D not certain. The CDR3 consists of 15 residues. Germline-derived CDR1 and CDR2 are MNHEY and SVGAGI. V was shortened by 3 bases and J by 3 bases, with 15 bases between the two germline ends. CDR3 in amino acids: CASSYSVVEGYEQYF. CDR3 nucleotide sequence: TGTGCCAGCAGTTATTCCGTGGTGGAAGGCTACGAGCAGTACTTC.

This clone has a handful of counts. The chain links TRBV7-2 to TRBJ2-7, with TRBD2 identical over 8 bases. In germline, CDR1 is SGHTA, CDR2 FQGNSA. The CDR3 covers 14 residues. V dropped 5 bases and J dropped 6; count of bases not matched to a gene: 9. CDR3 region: CASSPGGSSREQYF. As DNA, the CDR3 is TGTGCCAGCAGCCCGGGGGGGTCGTCTCGCGAGCAGTACTTC.

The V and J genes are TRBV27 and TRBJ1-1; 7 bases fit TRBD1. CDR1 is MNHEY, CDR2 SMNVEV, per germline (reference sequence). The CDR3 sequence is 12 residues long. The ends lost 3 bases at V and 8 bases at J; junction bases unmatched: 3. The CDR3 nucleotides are TGTGCCAGCAGTTTCCAGGGACAGGAAGCTTTCTTT. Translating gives CASSFQGQEAFF.

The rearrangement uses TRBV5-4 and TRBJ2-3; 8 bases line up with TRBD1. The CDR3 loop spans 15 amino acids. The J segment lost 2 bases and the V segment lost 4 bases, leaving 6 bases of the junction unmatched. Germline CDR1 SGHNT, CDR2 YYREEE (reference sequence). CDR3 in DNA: TGTGCCAGCAGCCCGGGACAGGCCATCACAGATACGCAGTATTTT. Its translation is CASSPGQAITDTQYF.

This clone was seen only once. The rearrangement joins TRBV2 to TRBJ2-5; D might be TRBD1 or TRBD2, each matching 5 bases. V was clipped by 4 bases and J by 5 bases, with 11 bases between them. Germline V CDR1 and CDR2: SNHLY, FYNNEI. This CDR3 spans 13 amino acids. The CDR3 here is CASSVEGLETQYF. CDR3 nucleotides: TGTGCCAGCAGTGTCGAGGGGTTGGAGACCCAGTACTTC.

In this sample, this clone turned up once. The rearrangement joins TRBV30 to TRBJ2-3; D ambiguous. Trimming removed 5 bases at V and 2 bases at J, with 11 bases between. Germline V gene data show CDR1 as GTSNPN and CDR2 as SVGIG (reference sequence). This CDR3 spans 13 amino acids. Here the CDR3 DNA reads TGTGCCTGGGGTTCCGAGGTCACAGATACGCAGTATTTT. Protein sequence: CAWGSEVTDTQYF.

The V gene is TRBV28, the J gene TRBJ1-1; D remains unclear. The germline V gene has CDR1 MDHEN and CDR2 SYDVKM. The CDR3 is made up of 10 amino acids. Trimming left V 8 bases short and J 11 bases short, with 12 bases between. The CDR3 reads CASGVPDAFF. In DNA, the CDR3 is TGTGCCAGCGGTGTTCCGGACGCTTTCTTT. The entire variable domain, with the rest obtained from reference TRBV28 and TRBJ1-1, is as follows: DVKVTQSSRYLVKRTGEKVFLECVQDMDHENMFWYRQDPGLGLRLIYFSYDVKMKEKGDIPEGYSVSREKKERFSLILESASTNQTSMYLCASGVPDAFFGQGTRLTVV.

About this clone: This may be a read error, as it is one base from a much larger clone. The CDR3 is CARKSSPGTGTINYGYTF. The DNA for the CDR3 is TGTGCCCGCAAATCCTCCCCCGGGACAGGTACTATTAACTATGGCTACACCTTC. The chain recombines TRBV30 with TRBJ1-2, with TRBD1 matching 8 bases. Per germline, CDR1 GTSNPN and CDR2 SVGIG (reference sequence). The ends lost 8 bases at V and 1 base at J; junction bases unmatched: 21. The CDR3 length is 18 residues.

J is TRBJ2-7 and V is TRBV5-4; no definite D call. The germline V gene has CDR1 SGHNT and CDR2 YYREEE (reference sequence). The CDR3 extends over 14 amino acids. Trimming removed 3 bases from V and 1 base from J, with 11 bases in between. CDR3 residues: CASSSELGSYEQYF. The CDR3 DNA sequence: TGTGCCAGCAGCTCCGAACTGGGTTCCTACGAGCAGTACTTC.

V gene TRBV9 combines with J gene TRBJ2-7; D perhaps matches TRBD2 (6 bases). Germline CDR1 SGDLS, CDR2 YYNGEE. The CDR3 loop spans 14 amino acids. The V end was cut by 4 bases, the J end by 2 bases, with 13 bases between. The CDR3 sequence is CASSSGTSTYEQYF. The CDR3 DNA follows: TGTGCCAGCAGCTCAGGGACTTCAACCTACGAGCAGTACTTC. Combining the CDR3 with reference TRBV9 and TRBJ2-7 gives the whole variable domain DSGVTQTPKHLITATGQRVTLRCSPRSGDLSVYWYQQSLDQGLQFLIQYYNGEERAKGNILERFSAQQFPDLHSELNLSSLELGDSALYFCASSSGTSTYEQYFGPGTRLTVT.

This chain's CDR3 is CASSFRRTSGRFTDTQYF. The CDR3 region has the DNA TGTGCCAGCAGTTTTAGGCGGACTAGCGGGAGATTCACAGATACGCAGTATTTT. The chain couples TRBV27 to TRBJ2-3; 13 bases are a match to TRBD2. This CDR3 comprises 18 residues. In germline, CDR1 is MNHEY, CDR2 SMNVEV (reference sequence). V lost 3 bases to trimming and J lost 2 bases; unmatched junction nucleotides: 8.

The CDR3 spells CASSSTSGRAGQFF. The CDR3 bases are TGTGCCAGCAGCTCTACTAGCGGGAGGGCCGGGCAGTTCTTC. This chain connects TRBV5-5 to TRBJ2-1, with 13 bases aligning to TRBD2. Germline values: CDR1 SGHKS, CDR2 YYEKEE (reference sequence). The V and J ends lost 3 bases and 12 bases, in that order; junction bases with no gene match: 6. This CDR3 comprises 14 residues.

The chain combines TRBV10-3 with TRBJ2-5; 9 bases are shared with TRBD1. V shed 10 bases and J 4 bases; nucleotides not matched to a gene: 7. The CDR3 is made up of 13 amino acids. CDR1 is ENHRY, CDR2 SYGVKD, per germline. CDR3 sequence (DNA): TGTGCCAGCGAACCGGGACAGGGAGAGACCCAGTACTTC. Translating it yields CASEPGQGETQYF.

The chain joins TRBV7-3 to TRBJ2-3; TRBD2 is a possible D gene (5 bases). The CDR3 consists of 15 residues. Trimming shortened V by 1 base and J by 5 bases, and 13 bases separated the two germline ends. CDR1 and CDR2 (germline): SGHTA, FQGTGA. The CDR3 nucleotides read TGTGCCAGCAGCTTAATGGTGGGAGAGGGAGATACGCAGTATTTT. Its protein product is CASSLMVGEGDTQYF.

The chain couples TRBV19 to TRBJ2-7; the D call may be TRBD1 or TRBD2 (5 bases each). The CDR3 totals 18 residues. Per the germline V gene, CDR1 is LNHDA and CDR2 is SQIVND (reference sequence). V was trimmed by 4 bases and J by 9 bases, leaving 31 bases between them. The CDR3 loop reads CASSKKAPTGARQDRQYF. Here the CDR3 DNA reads TGTGCCAGTAGTAAAAAGGCGCCTACCGGGGCCCGACAAGATAGGCAGTACTTC.

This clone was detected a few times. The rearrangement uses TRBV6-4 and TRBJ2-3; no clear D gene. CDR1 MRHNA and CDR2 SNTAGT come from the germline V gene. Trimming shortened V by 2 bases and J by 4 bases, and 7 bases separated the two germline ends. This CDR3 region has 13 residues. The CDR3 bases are TGTGCCAGCAGTGACACCCGCGCAGATACGCAGTATTTT. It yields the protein CASSDTRADTQYF.

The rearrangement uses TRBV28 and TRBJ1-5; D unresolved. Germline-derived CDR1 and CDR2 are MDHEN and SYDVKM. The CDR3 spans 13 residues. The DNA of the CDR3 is TGTGCGGGTCGGCCTTATAGCAATCAGCCCCAGCATTTT. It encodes CAGRPYSNQPQHF. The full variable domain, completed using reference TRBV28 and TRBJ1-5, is DVKVTQSSRYLVKRTGEKVFLECVQDMDHENMFWYRQDPGLGLRLIYFSYDVKMKEKGDIPEGYSVSREKKERFSLILESASTNQTSMYLCAGRPYSNQPQHFGDGTRLSIL.

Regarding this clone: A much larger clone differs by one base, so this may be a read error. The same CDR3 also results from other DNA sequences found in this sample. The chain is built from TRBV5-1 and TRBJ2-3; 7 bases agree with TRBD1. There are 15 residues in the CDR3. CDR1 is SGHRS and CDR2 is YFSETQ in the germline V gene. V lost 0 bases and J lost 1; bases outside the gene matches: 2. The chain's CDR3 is CASSLGQGGTDTQYF. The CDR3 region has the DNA TGCGCCAGCAGCTTGGGACAGGGTGGCACAGATACGCAGTATTTT.